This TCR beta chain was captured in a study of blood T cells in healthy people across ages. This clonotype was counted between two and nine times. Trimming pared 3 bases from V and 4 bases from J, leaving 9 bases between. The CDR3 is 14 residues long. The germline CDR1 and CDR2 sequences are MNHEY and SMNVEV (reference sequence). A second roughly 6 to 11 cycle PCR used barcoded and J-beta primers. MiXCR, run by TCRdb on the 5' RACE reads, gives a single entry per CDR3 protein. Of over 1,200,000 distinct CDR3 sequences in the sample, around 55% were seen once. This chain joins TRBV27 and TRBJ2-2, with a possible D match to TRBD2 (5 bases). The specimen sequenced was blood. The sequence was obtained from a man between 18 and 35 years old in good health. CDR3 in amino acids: CASSFSGFTGELFF. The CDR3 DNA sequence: TGTGCCAGCAGTTTTTCGGGGTTCACCGGGGAGCTGTTTTTT.